This T cell receptor (beta chain) was sequenced during a study of shared clonotypes between healthy human individuals. This clone was seen ten or more times. Only in-frame clones appear in the TCRdb table, and some are missing; sequencing was by immunoSEQ multiplex PCR. The sample has approximately 700,000 clones; 73% are singletons. The sequence was collected from a woman in her twenties or thirties in good health. The sample consisted of memory CD4+ T cells sorted from blood. The sample's subset: CD45RA-negative fraction.

The CDR3 DNA reads TGTGCCAGCAGTGTAAAACCCAGGACTAGCGGAGAGTACTTC. Amino acids: CASSVKPRTSGEYF. The genes are TRBV2 and TRBJ2-7; 10 positions match TRBD2. The CDR3 covers 14 residues. V shed 4 bases, J shed 11 bases, and the junction held 11 bases outside the gene matches. CDR1 is SNHLY, CDR2 FYNNEI, per germline. Full variable domain (rest looked up from reference TRBV2 and TRBJ2-7): EPEVTQTPSHQVTQMGQEVILRCVPISNHLYFYWYRQILGQKVEFLVSFYNNEISEKSEIFDDQFSVERPDGSNFTLKIRSTKLEDSAMYFCASSVKPRTSGEYFGPGTRLTVT.